This TCR beta chain was retrieved from a study of T cell repertoires in cytomegalovirus infection. Across the whole study: Use of recently identified HLA-C-restricted and well-studied HLA-B-restricted CMV epitopes was part of the study. Shared public TCR beta signatures pointed to both CMV infection and a matching HLA type.

Overall study results and limits: The ex vivo response showed dominance by HLA-C-restricted CMV-specific TCR beta clonotypes. Cumulated frequencies of public TCR beta families served to identify carriers of CMV plus the relevant HLA.

V lost 5 bases and J lost 4, with 9 bases in between. Germline CDR1 and CDR2: SGHTA and FQGNSA. The CDR3 contains 13 residues. This clonotype was seen at least ten times. Its target is unknown. TCRdb fed the reads into MiXCR, producing one record per CDR3 protein. The sample consists of hundreds of thousands of distinct CDR3 sequences, 30% to 40% of them appearing once. This rearrangement joins TRBV7-2 to TRBJ1-3; D is ambiguous. The receptor comes from a human donor in good health (CMV status not recorded). Some clones in this sample may be carry-over from other donors' samples. The source was cultured PBMCs, collected from culture after CMV antigen stimulation. The CDR3 DNA reads as TGTGCCAGCAGCATTCAGCCCGGAAACACCATATATTTT. Amino acid sequence: CASSIQPGNTIYF.